The next 16 T cell receptor beta chains were all read from a single sample in a study of blood T cell repertoires in COVID-19. Only in-frame clones appear in the TCRdb table, and some are missing; sequencing was by immunoSEQ multiplex PCR. The sample records some 180,000 clones, roughly 84% being singletons. Material: PBMCs or T cells enriched from blood (not recorded which). The origin of the receptors is a woman aged 25-40 years who had been exposed to COVID-19.

J is TRBJ2-7 and V is TRBV28, with D perhaps TRBD2 (7 bases). The CDR3 spans 16 residues. Germline-derived CDR1 and CDR2 are MDHEN and SYDVKM. Trimming removed 5 bases from V and 6 bases from J, with 23 bases in between. The CDR3 loop reads CASSPHRAGELGEQYF. The CDR3 DNA sequence: TGTGCCAGCAGTCCACACAGGGCGGGGGAGCTTGGCGAGCAGTACTTC.

The V gene is TRBV19, the J gene TRBJ2-4, with 14 nucleotides matching TRBD2. V gave up 2 bases and J gave up 0 bases; unmatched junction bases: 3. The CDR3 spans 18 residues. Germline V gene sequence: CDR1 LNHDA, CDR2 SQIVND (reference sequence). The CDR3 loop reads CASSIPGLAGVAKNIQYF. In DNA, the CDR3 is TGTGCCAGTAGTATACCGGGACTAGCGGGGGTAGCCAAAAACATTCAGTACTTC.

This sequence joins TRBV7-2 and TRBJ2-6, with 7 bases fitting TRBD2. The CDR3 length is 18 residues. Trimming removed 2 bases from V and 0 bases from J; junction bases left unmatched: 7. The germline CDR1 and CDR2 sequences are SGHTA and FQGNSA. The CDR3 DNA follows: TGTGCCAGCAGCTTAAGACTAGCAGAGAGCTCTGGGGCCAACGTCCTGACTTTC. The encoded protein is CASSLRLAESSGANVLTF.

CDR3 nucleotide sequence: TGTGCCAGCAGCTTAGGAGACTATGGCTACACCTTC. Amino acids: CASSLGDYGYTF. This sequence joins TRBV11-2 and TRBJ1-2; no clear D gene. The CDR3 totals 12 residues. Trimming stripped 1 base from V and 3 bases from J, with 3 bases between. Germline-derived CDR1 and CDR2 are SGHAT and FQNNGV.

This clone has a handful of counts. V usage is TRBV3-1 (or the pseudogene TRBV3-2) and J usage is TRBJ1-2; 9 bases fit TRBD1. The germline V gene has CDR1 LGHDT and CDR2 YNNKEL (reference sequence). The CDR3 runs to 15 residues. V gave up 1 base and J gave up 10 bases; unmatched junction bases: 10. CDR3: CASSQGPGGQGIYTF. CDR3 DNA sequence: TGTGCCAGCAGCCAAGGCCCCGGGGGACAGGGAATCTACACCTTC.

This clone was picked up one time. CDR3 residues: CASSVAPEEFTDTQYF. For the CDR3, the DNA is TGTGCCAGCAGCGTAGCTCCTGAGGAATTCACAGATACGCAGTATTTT. The genes are TRBV9 and TRBJ2-3; D is unresolved. V lost 0 bases to trimming and J lost 2 bases, with 13 bases between them. Germline V CDR1 and CDR2: SGDLS, YYNGEE. This CDR3 spans 16 amino acids.

V and J are TRBV18 and TRBJ2-7, with 12 positions matching TRBD2. CDR1 KGHSH and CDR2 LQKENI come from the germline V gene. J lost 7 bases, V lost 2 bases, and 9 bases had no gene match. The CDR3 is made up of 16 amino acids. CDR3 sequence: CASSPGLAGGPREQYF. The CDR3 nucleotides are TGTGCCAGCTCACCAGGTCTAGCGGGGGGGCCAAGAGAGCAGTACTTC.

The rearrangement links TRBV7-8 to TRBJ1-6; possible D gene TRBD1, 5 bases. Looked up from germline, CDR1 is SGHVS and CDR2 is FQNEAQ. CDR3 size: 15 residues. Trimming left V 7 bases short and J 2 bases short, with 12 bases between. The CDR3 sequence: CASTLGATYNSPLHF. For the CDR3, the DNA is TGTGCCAGCACTTTAGGGGCCACCTATAATTCACCCCTCCACTTT.

The chain joins TRBV11-2 to TRBJ2-3; no clear D. Germline lookup yields CDR1 SGHAT and CDR2 FQNNGV. Trimming removed 4 bases at V and 0 bases at J, with 17 bases between. The CDR3 is made up of 17 amino acids. The CDR3 region is CASSSLVRGISTDTQYF. CDR3 coding DNA: TGTGCCAGCAGCTCCCTGGTTCGAGGCATTAGCACAGATACGCAGTATTTT.

This chain links TRBV18 with TRBJ1-2; TRBD1 agrees at 7 bases. The CDR3 covers 16 residues. Trimming at V came to 1 base and at J to 4 bases, leaving 9 bases not matched to a gene. In germline, CDR1 is KGHSH, CDR2 LQKENI. Written as DNA, the CDR3 is TGTGCCAGCTCACCACAGACAGGGACCAGCGCCTATGGCTACACCTTC. Its protein product is CASSPQTGTSAYGYTF.

V usage is TRBV11-3 and J usage is TRBJ2-1; no clear D gene. This CDR3 has 13 residues. From germline, CDR1 is SGHNT and CDR2 YENEEA. The germline V and J ends were trimmed by 1 base and 8 bases, with 9 bases remaining between them. Here the CDR3 reads CASSLGASDEQFF. The DNA for the CDR3 is TGTGCCAGCAGCTTAGGGGCGTCAGATGAGCAGTTCTTC.

The CDR3: CAISAGLGNQPQHF. The DNA of the CDR3 is TGTGCCATCAGTGCAGGTCTGGGCAATCAGCCCCAGCATTTT. The rearrangement links TRBV10-3 to TRBJ1-5; no definite D call. The V and J ends lost 4 bases and 2 bases respectively, with 9 bases between them. Germline V CDR1 and CDR2: ENHRY, SYGVKD. The CDR3 is 14 amino acids.

The J gene is TRBJ1-1, the V gene TRBV3-1 (or the pseudogene TRBV3-2); TRBD1 agrees at 7 bases. CDR1 and CDR2 from the germline V gene are LGHDT and YNNKEL (reference sequence). The CDR3 runs to 11 residues. After removal of 8 bases from V and 5 bases from J, the junction contained 2 bases not matched to a gene. CDR3: CASQGGTEAFF. The CDR3 nucleotides read TGTGCCAGCCAGGGGGGTACTGAAGCTTTCTTT.

This chain links TRBV13 with TRBJ2-5; D gene ambiguous. From germline, CDR1 is PRHDT and CDR2 FYEKMQ (reference sequence). Trimming removed 5 bases at V and 4 bases at J, with 8 bases between. The CDR3 consists of 12 residues. The CDR3: CASSPITETQYF. Here the CDR3 DNA reads TGTGCCAGCAGCCCTATAACAGAGACCCAGTACTTC.

The rearrangement links TRBV3-1 (or the pseudogene TRBV3-2) to TRBJ2-5; 12 positions agree with TRBD2. Germline V gene lookup returns CDR1 LGHDT and CDR2 YNNKEL (reference sequence). V trimming: 4 bases; J trimming: 2 bases; junction bases outside the gene matches: 5. CDR3 size: 16 residues. For the CDR3, the DNA is TGTGCCAGCAGCCGCCGGACTAGCGGGGCTCAAGAGACCCAGTACTTC. It translates to CASSRRTSGAQETQYF.

The gene calls are TRBV2 and TRBJ2-7; 11 bases match TRBD2. Germline CDR1 and CDR2: SNHLY and FYNNEI. This CDR3 has 15 residues. V was pared by 5 bases and J by 3 bases, with 6 bases of the junction left unmatched. DNA of the CDR3: TGTGCCAGCAGTAGACTAGCGGGGAGCTACTACGAGCAGTACTTC. Protein: CASSRLAGSYYEQYF.